Sequencing of this T cell receptor beta chain was carried out in a study of blood T cell repertoires in COVID-19. As for the study in general: The origin of the acute and convalescent COVID-19 samples was the United States, Italy and Spain. PBMCs, B-cell-depleted T cells, or T cells provided the cDNA or gDNA that made up the material.

This CDR3 has 15 amino acids. Trimming left V 0 bases short and J 0 bases short, with 9 bases between. CDR1 is MGHRA, CDR2 YSYEKL, per germline. Per the study methods: Cell counts per sample came from amplifying reference gene primers. Sequencing was performed with immunoSEQ multiplex PCR; in TCRdb, only in-frame clones are kept and a portion is missing. Clonal size and the V and J genes are those of that table, whereas D and trimming came from the DNA. Among 55,000 to 60,000 clones listed, approximately 80% were seen once. The TCR comes from a man aged 45-65 years with active or convalescent COVID-19. The V call is TRBV4-1, the J call TRBJ2-7; D possibly corresponds to TRBD1 (6 bases). The sequencing sample was made of peripheral blood. The CDR3 protein is CASSQERDISYEQYF. CDR3 DNA sequence: TGCGCCAGCAGCCAAGAAAGGGACATCTCCTACGAGCAGTACTTC.